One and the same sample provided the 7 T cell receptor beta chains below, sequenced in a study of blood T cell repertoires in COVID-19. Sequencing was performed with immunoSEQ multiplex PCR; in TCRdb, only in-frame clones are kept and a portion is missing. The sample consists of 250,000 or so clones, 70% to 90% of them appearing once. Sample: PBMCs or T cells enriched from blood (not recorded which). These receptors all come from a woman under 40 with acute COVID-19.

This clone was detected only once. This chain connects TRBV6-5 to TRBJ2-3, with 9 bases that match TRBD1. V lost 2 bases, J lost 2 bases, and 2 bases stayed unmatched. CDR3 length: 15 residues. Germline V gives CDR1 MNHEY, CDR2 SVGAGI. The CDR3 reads CASSYGQGITDTQYF. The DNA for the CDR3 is TGTGCCAGCAGTTACGGACAGGGGATCACAGATACGCAGTATTTT.

The CDR3 nucleotides read TGTGCCAGCAGATCCGCCGGGACTAGCGGGATATGGAGCACCGGGGAGCTGTTTTTT. Translating it yields CASRSAGTSGIWSTGELFF. This chain uses TRBV5-8 with TRBJ2-2, with TRBD2 identical over 13 bases. V dropped 5 bases and J dropped 4; count of bases not matched to a gene: 14. The germline V gene has CDR1 SGHTS and CDR2 YDEGEE. The CDR3 has 19 amino acids.

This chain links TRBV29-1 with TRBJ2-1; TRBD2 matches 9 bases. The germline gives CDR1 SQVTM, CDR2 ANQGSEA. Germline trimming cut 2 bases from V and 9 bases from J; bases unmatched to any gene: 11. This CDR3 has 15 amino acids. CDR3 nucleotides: TGCAGCGTTGAACCCTTTGGCGGGAGGGCCTTTGAGCAGTTCTTC. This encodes CSVEPFGGRAFEQFF.

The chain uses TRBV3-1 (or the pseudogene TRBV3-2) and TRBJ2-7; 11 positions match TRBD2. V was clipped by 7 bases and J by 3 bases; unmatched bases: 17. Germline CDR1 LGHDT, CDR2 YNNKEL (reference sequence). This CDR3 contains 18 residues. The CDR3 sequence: CASTKTFGTSGPFYEQYF. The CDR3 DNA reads TGTGCCAGCACCAAAACCTTCGGGACTAGCGGACCGTTCTACGAGCAGTACTTC.

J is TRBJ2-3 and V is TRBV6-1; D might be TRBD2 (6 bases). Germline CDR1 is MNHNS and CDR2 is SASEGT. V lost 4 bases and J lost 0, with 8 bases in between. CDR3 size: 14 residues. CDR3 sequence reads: CASSVAASTDTQYF. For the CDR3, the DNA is TGTGCCAGCAGTGTAGCGGCTAGCACAGATACGCAGTATTTT.

Here the CDR3 DNA reads TGTGCCAGCAGCCCCACTGGGACAGGGGCAGATACGCAGTATTTT. This codes for CASSPTGTGADTQYF. The rearrangement links TRBV28 to TRBJ2-3; 10 bases fit TRBD1. Germline V gene data show CDR1 as MDHEN and CDR2 as SYDVKM. CDR3 length equals 15 residues. J lost 4 bases, V lost 6 bases, and 7 bases had no gene match.

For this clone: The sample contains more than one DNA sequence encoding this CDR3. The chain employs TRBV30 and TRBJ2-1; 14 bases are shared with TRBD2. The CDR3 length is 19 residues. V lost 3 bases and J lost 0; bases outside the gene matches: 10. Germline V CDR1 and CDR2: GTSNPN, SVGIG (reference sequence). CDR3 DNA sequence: TGTGCCTGGAGAGATTGGACTAGCGGGAGGACGGGCTCCTACAATGAGCAGTTCTTC. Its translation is CAWRDWTSGRTGSYNEQFF.